This T cell receptor (beta chain) was captured by sequencing in a study of graft-versus-host responses after intestinal transplantation. This CDR3 is built from 12 residues. CDR1 and CDR2 from the germline V gene are WNHNN and SYGVQD (reference sequence). Trimming shortened V by 4 bases and J by 9 bases, and 9 bases separated the two germline ends. As regards this clone: Its target is unknown.

This table comes from immunoSEQ multiplex PCR, and its TCRdb copy is limited to in-frame clones, with some not included. In the table there are around 76,000 clones, just under 95% of which are singletons. The starting material was unstimulated CD8+ T cells sorted from spleen or lymph node cells, obtained before intestinal transplant. The chain carries TRBV10-1 and TRBJ2-2; D call uncertain. The receptor was derived from a human donor who received an intestinal transplant. The CDR3 bases are TGCGCCAGCAGTGGGCCTGACCGGGAGCTGTTTTTT. This codes for CASSGPDRELFF.